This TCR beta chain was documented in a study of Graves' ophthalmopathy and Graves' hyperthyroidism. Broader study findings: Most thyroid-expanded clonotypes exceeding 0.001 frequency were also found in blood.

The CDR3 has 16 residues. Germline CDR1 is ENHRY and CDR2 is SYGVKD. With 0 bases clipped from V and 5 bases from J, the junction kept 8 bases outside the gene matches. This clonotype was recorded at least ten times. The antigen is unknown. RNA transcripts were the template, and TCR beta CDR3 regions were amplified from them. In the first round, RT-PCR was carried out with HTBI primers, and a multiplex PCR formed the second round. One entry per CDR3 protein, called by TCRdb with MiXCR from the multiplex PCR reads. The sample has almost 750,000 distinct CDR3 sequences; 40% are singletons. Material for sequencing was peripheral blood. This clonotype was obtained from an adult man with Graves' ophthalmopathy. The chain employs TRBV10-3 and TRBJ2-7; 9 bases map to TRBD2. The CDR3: CAISESVSGRRNEQYF. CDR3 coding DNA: TGTGCCATCAGTGAGTCGGTTAGCGGGAGAAGAAACGAGCAGTACTTC.